Below are 9 T cell receptor beta chains sequenced from a single sample in a study of cytomegalovirus exposure and HLA in healthy donors (dated by TCRdb to between 2016 and 2019). Libraries were constructed by the immunoSEQ multiplex PCR assay. The clones in this table, taken by TCRdb from immuneACCESS, are in-frame only. Not every clone is retained; where verified, under half of the shortfall comes from an unresolved V gene, and the cause of the rest is unknown. The sample has about 98,000 clones on record, about 90% of them singletons. The ten largest clonotypes hold about 6% of the sample. Material: PBMCs. These receptors all come from a man between 18 and 29 years old in good health and CMV-seropositive.

The chain has TRBV7-8 and TRBJ2-7, with TRBD2 as a possible D gene (5 bases). The CDR3 length is 14 residues. The V and J ends lost 3 bases and 2 bases respectively, with 11 bases between them. Germline V lookup: CDR1 SGHVS, CDR2 FQNEAQ. The CDR3 spells CASSFAARAYEQYF. CDR3 nucleotide sequence: TGTGCCAGCAGCTTCGCGGCGCGGGCCTACGAGCAGTACTTC.

A single count supports this clone. V usage is TRBV5-8 and J usage is TRBJ2-7; 13 bases are a match to TRBD2. Germline V gene data show CDR1 as SGHTS and CDR2 as YDEGEE. Trimming at V came to 0 bases and at J to 4 bases, leaving 4 bases not matched to a gene. The CDR3 runs to 16 residues. This CDR3 reads CASSLGTSGSIYEQYF. In DNA form, the CDR3 reads TGTGCCAGCAGCTTGGGGACTAGCGGGAGTATTTACGAGCAGTACTTC.

V is TRBV14 and J is TRBJ2-5, with D possibly TRBD2 on 5 matching bases. CDR1 and CDR2 from the germline V gene are SGHDN and FVKESK. Trimming left V 0 bases short and J 1 base short, with 12 bases between. The CDR3 has 16 residues. The CDR3 protein is CASSQDRAATQETQYF. As DNA, the CDR3 is TGTGCCAGCAGCCAAGATAGAGCGGCGACCCAAGAGACCCAGTACTTC.

Only one count was recorded for this clone. The V and J genes are TRBV5-4 and TRBJ2-4; D gene uncertain. Germline CDR1 is SGHNT and CDR2 is YYREEE (reference sequence). This CDR3 region has 20 residues. Trimming shortened V by 0 bases and J by 1 base, and 23 bases separated the two germline ends. Written as DNA, the CDR3 is TGTGCCAGCAGCTTGGTTGGTCGGGTCCCAGCTTACACGGCCAAAAACATTCAGTACTTC. Its protein product is CASSLVGRVPAYTAKNIQYF.

This clone was seen a single time. J is TRBJ1-1 and V is TRBV5-1, with TRBD1 matching over 11 bases. Trimming cost V 3 bases and J 3 bases; bases outside gene matches: 7. The CDR3 runs to 16 residues. The V gene's germline CDR1 is SGHRS and CDR2 YFSETQ. CDR3 sequence: CASSSDRGLGDTEAFF. CDR3 DNA: TGCGCCAGCAGCTCGGACAGGGGGCTGGGGGACACTGAAGCTTTCTTT.

This chain joins TRBV7-9 and TRBJ2-2; 9 bases align to TRBD1. This CDR3 comprises 14 residues. Germline values: CDR1 SEHNR, CDR2 FQNEAQ (reference sequence). J gave up 6 bases and V 4 bases, and 3 bases lay outside the gene matches. This CDR3 is CASSSHRGPGELFF. The CDR3, as DNA: TGTGCCAGCAGCTCTCACAGGGGGCCCGGGGAGCTGTTTTTT. Full variable domain (remainder filled in from reference TRBV7-9 and TRBJ2-2): DTGVSQNPRHKITKRGQNVTFRCDPISEHNRLYWYRQTLGQGPEFLTYFQNEAQLEKSRLLSDRFSAERPKGSFSTLEIQRTEQGDSAMYLCASSSHRGPGELFFGEGSRLTVL.

The chain joins TRBV4-1 to TRBJ2-7, with 11 bases aligning to TRBD2. The V gene end was trimmed by 4 bases and the J gene end by 3 bases; junction bases not matched to a gene: 8. This CDR3 has 16 residues. The V gene's germline CDR1 is MGHRA and CDR2 YSYEKL. The CDR3: CASSLGTSGGLYEQYF. The CDR3 nucleotides are TGCGCCAGCAGCCTGGGGACTAGCGGAGGACTCTACGAGCAGTACTTC.

This chain uses TRBV19 with TRBJ1-5; the D is unclear. Germline CDR1 and CDR2: LNHDA and SQIVND (reference sequence). The CDR3 is 16 amino acids. V was cut by 3 bases and J by 0 bases, with 12 bases left in between. CDR3 region: CASSIWHTDSNQPQHF. The CDR3, as DNA: TGTGCCAGTAGTATTTGGCATACAGATAGCAATCAGCCCCAGCATTTT.

V and J are TRBV29-1 and TRBJ1-3, with D unresolved. V shed 7 bases and J shed 4 bases, with 8 bases lying between them. CDR1 and CDR2 from the germline V gene are SQVTM and ANQGSEA. This CDR3 has 11 amino acids. In DNA form, the CDR3 reads TGCAGCGCCATAGAAGGAAACACCATATATTTT. This translates into CSAIEGNTIYF.